This T cell receptor (beta chain) was identified during a study of shared clonotypes between healthy human individuals. Study-wide findings and caveats: Compared with clonotypes that all four donors shared, non-shared clonotypes had lower generation probabilities. Rarefaction revealed incomplete sorted-subset sequencing despite large depth.

As regards this clone: The target antigen is unknown.

With V trimmed by 5 bases and J by 4 bases, 11 bases remained unmatched. The CDR3 runs 16 residues. Germline V gene lookup returns CDR1 SGHTA and CDR2 FQGNSA. Each sorted subset replicate got 200 ng genomic DNA, roughly 30,000 genomes. Libraries were prepared by immunoSEQ multiplex PCR; TCRdb keeps only in-frame clonotypes and omits some of them. The repertoire includes 1.4 million to 1.5 million clones, around 95% of them detected once, and approximately 1.1% sits in the top ten. The receptor was isolated from a man aged 25 to 45 in good health. The gene calls are TRBV7-2 and TRBJ1-2; 9 positions match TRBD1. The sample taken for sequencing was naive CD4+ T cells sorted from blood. Subset specified: CD45RA+ positively selected. The CDR3 DNA reads as TGTGCCAGCAGCCCGGACAGGGGCCAACTACCCTATGGCTACACCTTC. Residues: CASSPDRGQLPYGYTF.